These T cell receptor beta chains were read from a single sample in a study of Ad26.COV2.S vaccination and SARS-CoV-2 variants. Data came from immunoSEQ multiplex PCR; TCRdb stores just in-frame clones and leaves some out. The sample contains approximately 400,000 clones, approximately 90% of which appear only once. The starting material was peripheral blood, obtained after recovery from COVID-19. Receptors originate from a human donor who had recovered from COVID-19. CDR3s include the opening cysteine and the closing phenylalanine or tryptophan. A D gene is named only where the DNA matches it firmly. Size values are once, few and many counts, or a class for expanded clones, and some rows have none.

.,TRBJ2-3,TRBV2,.,CASSGKGWAGVLGTDTQYF,TGTGCCAGCAGTGGAAAAGGGTGGGCTGGGGTGCTCGGGACAGATACGCAGTATTTT
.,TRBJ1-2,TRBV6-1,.,CASSEAQPWAANYGYTF,TGTGCCAGCAGTGAAGCGCAGCCTTGGGCAGCTAACTATGGCTACACCTTC
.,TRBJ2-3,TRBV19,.,CASSIGTEGSTQYF,TGTGCCAGTAGTATAGGGACAGAGGGGTCCACGCAGTATTTT
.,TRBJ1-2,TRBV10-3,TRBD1,CAISDQGKEQGASYTF,TGTGCCATCAGTGATCAAGGGAAAGAACAGGGGGCTTCCTACACCTTC
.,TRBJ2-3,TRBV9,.,CASSVATGAGSSYTDTQYF,TGTGCCAGCAGCGTAGCTACCGGGGCAGGGTCGTCTTACACAGATACGCAGTATTTT
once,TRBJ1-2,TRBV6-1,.,CASSEAVSNYGYTF,TGTGCCAGCAGTGAAGCAGTCAGCAACTATGGCTACACCTTC
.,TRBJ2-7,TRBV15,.,CATSRDRNYEQYF,TGTGCCACCAGCAGGGACAGAAACTACGAGCAGTACTTC
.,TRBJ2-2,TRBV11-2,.,CASSLDGLGELFF,TGTGCCAGCAGCTTAGACGGCCTCGGGGAGCTGTTTTTT
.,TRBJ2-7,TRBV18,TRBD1,CASSLQGQGSSYEQYF,TGTGCCAGCTCACTCCAGGGACAGGGGTCATCGTACGAGCAGTACTTC
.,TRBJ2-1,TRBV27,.,CASTEGTSQGNEQFF,TGTGCCAGCACCGAGGGGACATCCCAAGGGAATGAGCAGTTCTTC
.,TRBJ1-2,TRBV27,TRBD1,CASRPISDRVNGYTF,TGTGCCAGCAGACCCATCTCGGACAGGGTGAATGGCTACACCTTC
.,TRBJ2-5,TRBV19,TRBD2,CASSSRLAGGQETQYF,TGTGCCAGTAGTAGTCGACTAGCGGGGGGACAAGAGACCCAGTACTTC
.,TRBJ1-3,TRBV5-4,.,CASSLWRKGSAGNTIYF,TGTGCCAGCAGCTTGTGGCGGAAGGGTAGTGCTGGAAACACCATATATTTT
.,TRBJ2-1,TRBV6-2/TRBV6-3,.,CASSPDLGEQFF,TGTGCCAGCAGTCCAGACTTGGGAGAGCAGTTCTTC
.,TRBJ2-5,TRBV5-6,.,CASSLERGPQETQYF,TGTGCCAGCAGCTTGGAACGGGGGCCCCAAGAGACCCAGTACTTC
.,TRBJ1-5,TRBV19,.,CASSPARNQPQHF,TGTGCCAGTAGTCCTGCGAGGAATCAGCCCCAGCATTTT
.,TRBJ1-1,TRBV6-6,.,CASSYSRGSAAGEAFF,TGTGCCAGCAGTTACTCGAGAGGCTCCGCTGCGGGTGAAGCTTTCTTT
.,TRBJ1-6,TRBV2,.,CASSEQINSPLHF,TGTGCCAGCAGTGAACAGATTAATTCACCCCTCCACTTT
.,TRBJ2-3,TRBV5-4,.,CASSRIPRGGTDTQYF,TGTGCCAGCAGCAGAATCCCCAGGGGCGGCACAGATACGCAGTATTTT
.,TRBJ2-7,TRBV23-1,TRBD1,CASFDSGTGISYEQYF,TGCGCCAGCTTCGACTCCGGGACAGGGATCTCCTACGAGCAGTACTTC
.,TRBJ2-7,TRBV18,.,CASSPEGQSYEQYF,TGTGCCAGCTCACCGGAGGGACAGTCCTACGAGCAGTACTTC
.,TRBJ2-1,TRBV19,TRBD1,CASSDPGQGGDEQFF,TGTGCCAGTAGTGATCCGGGACAGGGTGGGGATGAGCAGTTCTTC
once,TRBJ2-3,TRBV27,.,CASRDPGITDTQYF,TGTGCCAGCAGGGACCCAGGGATCACAGATACGCAGTATTTT
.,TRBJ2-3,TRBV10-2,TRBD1,CASRMEKQGAGDTQYF,TGCGCCAGCAGGATGGAAAAACAGGGGGCAGGGGATACGCAGTATTTT
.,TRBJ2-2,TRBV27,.,CASSFIVQGPNTGELFF,TGTGCCAGCAGTTTTATCGTCCAGGGCCCGAACACCGGGGAGCTGTTTTTT
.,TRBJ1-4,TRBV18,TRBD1,CASSQIGQGLYEKLFF,TGTGCCAGCTCACAAATCGGACAGGGGTTGTATGAAAAACTGTTTTTT
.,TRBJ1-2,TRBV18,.,CASSPDSFYGYTF,TGTGCCAGCTCACCAGACAGCTTCTATGGCTACACCTTC
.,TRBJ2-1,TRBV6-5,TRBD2,CASSYSIAGDNEQFF,TGTGCCAGCAGTTACTCGATCGCGGGGGACAATGAGCAGTTCTTC
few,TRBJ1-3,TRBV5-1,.,CASSLTSNQGNTIYF,TGCGCCAGCAGCCTGACATCAAATCAGGGAAACACCATATATTTT
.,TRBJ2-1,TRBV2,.,CASSERGNRNEQFF,TGTGCCAGCAGTGAGAGGGGCAATAGGAATGAGCAGTTCTTC
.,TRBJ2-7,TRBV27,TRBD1,CASSSNRDREVDF,TGTGCCAGCAGTTCGAACCGGGACAGGGAAGTTGACTTC
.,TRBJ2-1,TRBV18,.,CASSPRVGGRDEQFF,TGTGCCAGCTCACCACGCGTGGGGGGACGTGATGAGCAGTTCTTC
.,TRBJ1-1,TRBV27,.,CASSLGRTNMNTEAFF,TGTGCCAGCAGTTTAGGCCGGACGAATATGAACACTGAAGCTTTCTTT
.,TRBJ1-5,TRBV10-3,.,CAIGTNQPQHF,TGTGCCATCGGGACCAATCAGCCCCAGCATTTT
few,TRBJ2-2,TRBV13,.,CASRLRGALVTGELFF,TGTGCCAGCAGGCTGCGAGGGGCCCTGGTAACCGGGGAGCTGTTTTTT
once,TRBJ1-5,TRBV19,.,CASSIASYQPQHF,TGTGCCAGTAGTATTGCAAGTTATCAGCCCCAGCATTTT
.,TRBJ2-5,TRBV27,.,CASSLSSQGGGETQYF,TGTGCCAGCAGTTTATCATCCCAAGGGGGAGGAGAGACCCAGTACTTC
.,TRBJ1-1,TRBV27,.,CASGQKMNTEAFF,TGTGCCAGCGGCCAGAAGATGAACACTGAAGCTTTCTTT
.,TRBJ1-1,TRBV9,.,CASSVGVGQNTEAFF,TGTGCCAGCAGCGTAGGTGTTGGGCAGAACACTGAAGCTTTCTTT
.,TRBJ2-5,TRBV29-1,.,CSVRRGGETQYF,TGCAGCGTCCGGAGGGGCGGAGAGACCCAGTACTTC
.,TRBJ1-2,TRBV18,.,CASATRGAVENGYTF,TGTGCCAGCGCGACACGGGGGGCTGTGGAGAATGGCTACACCTTC
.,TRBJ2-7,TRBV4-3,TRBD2,CASSRAGGYYEQYF,TGCGCCAGCAGCCGAGCGGGAGGATACTACGAGCAGTACTTC
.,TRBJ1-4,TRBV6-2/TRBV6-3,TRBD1,CASSWTGPNEKLFF,TGTGCCAGCAGTTGGACAGGGCCTAATGAAAAACTGTTTTTT
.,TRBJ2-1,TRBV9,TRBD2,CASSAQRETSGGPNEQFF,TGTGCCAGCAGCGCTCAAAGGGAGACTAGCGGGGGGCCAAATGAGCAGTTCTTC
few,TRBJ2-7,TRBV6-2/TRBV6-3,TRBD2,CASSYWGTNYEQYF,TGTGCCAGCAGTTACTGGGGGACTAACTACGAGCAGTACTTC
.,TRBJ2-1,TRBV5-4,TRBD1,CASSWGTEYNEQFF,TGTGCCAGCAGCTGGGGGACAGAATACAATGAGCAGTTCTTC
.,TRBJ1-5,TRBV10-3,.,CAISESDQPQHF,TGTGCCATCAGTGAATCGGATCAGCCCCAGCATTTT
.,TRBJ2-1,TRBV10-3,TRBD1,CAISETGGNEQFF,TGTGCCATCAGTGAGACAGGGGGCAATGAGCAGTTCTTC
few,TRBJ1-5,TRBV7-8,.,CASSLFEDQPQHF,TGTGCCAGCAGCTTATTTGAGGATCAGCCCCAGCATTTT
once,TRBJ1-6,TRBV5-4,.,CASSFHLSPSPLHF,TGTGCCAGCAGCTTTCATCTCTCCCCCTCCCCCCTCCACTTT
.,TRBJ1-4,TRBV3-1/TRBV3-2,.,CASSQRRPGSRSPVLGKGHKKLFF,TGTGCCAGCAGCCAGAGGCGGCCGGGATCCCGATCGCCCGTATTGGGAAAAGGGCATAAAAAACTGTTTTTT
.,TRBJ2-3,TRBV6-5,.,CASSYVGASTDTQYF,TGTGCCAGCAGTTACGTGGGGGCTAGCACAGATACGCAGTATTTT
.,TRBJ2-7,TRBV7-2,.,CASSPRGLAGYEQYF,TGTGCCAGCAGCCCCCGGGGCCTGGCAGGCTACGAGCAGTACTTC
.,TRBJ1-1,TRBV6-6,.,CASSYVDEGTEAFF,TGTGCCAGCAGTTACGTCGACGAGGGGACTGAAGCTTTCTTT
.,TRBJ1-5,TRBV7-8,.,CASSLRSQEDLFQPQHF,TGTGCCAGCAGCTTAAGGTCCCAGGAGGATCTTTTTCAGCCCCAGCATTTT